One and the same sample provided the 30 T cell receptor beta chains below, sequenced in a study of blood T cell repertoires in COVID-19. Sequencing used immunoSEQ multiplex PCR; TCRdb keeps in-frame clones, though not all of them. The table includes 200,000 to 250,000 clones, 90% detected once. The sample was PBMCs or T cells enriched from blood (not recorded which). The receptors come from a man aged 25 to 45 who had been exposed to COVID-19.

The chain couples TRBV7-9 to TRBJ2-1, with D perhaps matching TRBD2 (5 bases). CDR1 SEHNR and CDR2 FQNEAQ come from the germline V gene (reference sequence). Deletions cut 6 bases from V and 8 bases from J, with 8 bases between. This CDR3 contains 11 residues. The CDR3 nucleotides are TGTGCCAGCAGTTTCGGGGATGAGCAGTTCTTC. It is translated as CASSFGDEQFF.

This chain uses TRBV9 with TRBJ2-5, with D unresolved. From germline, CDR1 is SGDLS and CDR2 YYNGEE. CDR3 length: 13 amino acids. V was clipped by 0 bases and J by 3 bases, with 6 bases between them. The CDR3 nucleotides read TGTGCCAGCAGCGTAGACAGTGAAGAGACCCAGTACTTC. The encoded protein is CASSVDSEETQYF.

This chain links TRBV11-1 with TRBJ1-1, with D unclear. The CDR3 is 13 amino acids. Germline CDR1 is SGHAT and CDR2 is FQDESV (reference sequence). With 3 bases removed from V and 1 base from J, the gap between germline ends came to 6 bases. The CDR3 loop is CASSFGRNTEAFF. The DNA for the CDR3 is TGTGCCAGCAGCTTCGGGAGGAACACTGAAGCTTTCTTT.

This chain uses TRBV5-4 with TRBJ2-3; TRBD2 matches 9 bases. Losses at the gene ends were 4 bases for V and 3 bases for J; bases not matched to a gene: 6. CDR3 length: 15 amino acids. CDR1 is SGHNT, CDR2 YYREEE, per germline (reference sequence). CDR3 sequence: CASSLPSGATDTQYF. The DNA of the CDR3 is TGTGCCAGCAGCCTTCCTAGCGGGGCTACAGATACGCAGTATTTT.

This clone was detected only a few times. The rearrangement joins TRBV4-1 to TRBJ2-1; possible D gene TRBD2, 6 bases. The germline CDR1 and CDR2 sequences are MGHRA and YSYEKL. The CDR3 is 16 residues long. Trimming stripped 3 bases from V and 1 base from J, with 13 bases between. For the CDR3, the DNA is TGCGCCAGCAGCCACCGCGGTAGCGGTTCCTACAATGAGCAGTTCTTC. Residues: CASSHRGSGSYNEQFF.

The gene calls are TRBV2 and TRBJ2-1; 7 bases agree with TRBD2. After removal of 7 bases from V and 3 bases from J, the junction contained 15 bases not matched to a gene. The CDR3 has 17 amino acids. CDR1 is SNHLY and CDR2 is FYNNEI in the germline V gene. The CDR3 is CASKFPWAGDLYNEQFF. The CDR3 DNA is TGTGCCAGCAAATTTCCTTGGGCGGGGGACCTCTACAATGAGCAGTTCTTC.

This clone was counted once. V and J are TRBV4-3 and TRBJ1-5, with D perhaps TRBD1 (6 bases). This CDR3 comprises 17 residues. Trimming cost V 0 bases and J 0 bases, with 12 bases left between them. Germline CDR1 is LGHNA and CDR2 is YSLEER. The CDR3 nucleotides read TGCGCCAGCAGCCAAGAGCACAGGGCCTATAGCAATCAGCCCCAGCATTTT. This encodes CASSQEHRAYSNQPQHF.

This chain connects TRBV14 to TRBJ1-1; no definite D call. CDR3 size: 15 residues. The germline V and J ends were trimmed by 1 base and 3 bases, with 12 bases remaining between them. Looked up from germline, CDR1 is SGHDN and CDR2 is FVKESK. The CDR3 region has the DNA TGTGCCAGCAGCCAAGGTCTCGGGCGGGACACTGAAGCTTTCTTT. Its translation: CASSQGLGRDTEAFF.

This chain uses TRBV15 with TRBJ2-7; D uncertain. Germline V gene lookup returns CDR1 LNHNV and CDR2 YYDKDF (reference sequence). CDR3 length equals 13 residues. The V end was cut by 0 bases, the J end by 4 bases, with 7 bases between. The CDR3 DNA reads TGTGCCACCAGCAGAGATCTCGGTTACGAGCAGTACTTC. Translated, it gives CATSRDLGYEQYF.

The genes are TRBV7-9 and TRBJ2-7, with a possible D match to TRBD1 (7 bases). Germline lookup yields CDR1 SEHNR and CDR2 FQNEAQ (reference sequence). V gave up 5 bases and J gave up 3 bases, with 17 bases separating them. This CDR3 has 15 residues. DNA of the CDR3: TGTGCCAGCAGCCTACAGGGGTACGGGGGCTACGAGCAGTACTTC. Translated: CASSLQGYGGYEQYF.

V and J are TRBV10-3 and TRBJ2-7; TRBD2 matches at 12 bases. Germline values: CDR1 ENHRY, CDR2 SYGVKD. This CDR3 comprises 15 residues. V was pared by 8 bases and J by 7 bases, with 12 bases of the junction left unmatched. CDR3 bases: TGTGCCATCGTCGACCAACTAGCGGGGGGTGGAGAGCAGTACTTC. It is translated as CAIVDQLAGGGEQYF.

DNA of the CDR3: TGCGCCAGCGCTGGACAGGGGGCCCACGAGCAGTACTTC. Amino acid sequence: CASAGQGAHEQYF. This chain connects TRBV5-1 to TRBJ2-7, with 11 positions matching TRBD1. Trimming cost V 7 bases and J 5 bases; bases outside gene matches: 5. Germline CDR1 and CDR2: SGHRS and YFSETQ. This CDR3 has 13 residues.

This rearrangement joins TRBV18 to TRBJ1-6, with unresolved D. The CDR3 is made up of 14 amino acids. The V end lost 3 bases, the J end lost 5 bases, and 8 bases lay between the germline ends. The germline CDR1 and CDR2 sequences are KGHSH and LQKENI. The CDR3: CASSPPGHNSPLHF. As DNA, the CDR3 is TGTGCCAGCTCACCGCCAGGCCATAATTCACCCCTCCACTTT.

This chain joins TRBV11-2 and TRBJ2-2, with a weak D call TRBD2 (7 bases). The CDR3 is 15 residues long. Trimming removed 5 bases at V and 4 bases at J, with 14 bases between. Germline CDR1 reads SGHAT; CDR2 reads FQNNGV. CDR3 nucleotides: TGTGCCAGCAGCCCTTGGGGGGGGGCCACCGGGGAGCTGTTTTTT. Translation: CASSPWGGATGELFF. Variable domain in full (rest from reference TRBV11-2 and TRBJ2-2): EAGVAQSPRYKIIEKRQSVAFWCNPISGHATLYWYQQILGQGPKLLIQFQNNGVVDDSQLPKDRFSAERLKGVDSTLKIQPAKLEDSAVYLCASSPWGGATGELFFGEGSRLTVL.

The chain recombines TRBV6-2 or TRBV6-3 with TRBJ2-3, with 8 bases identical to TRBD2. Germline CDR1 is MNHEY and CDR2 is SVGEGT. The CDR3 length is 17 residues. V gave up 4 bases and J gave up 4 bases; unmatched junction bases: 13. In nucleotides, the CDR3 is TGTGCCAGCAGTTTAACCTTTAGCGGGGTCGGCGCAGATACGCAGTATTTT. It codes for CASSLTFSGVGADTQYF.

This clone was detected only once. This chain joins TRBV7-2 and TRBJ1-1; D unclear. CDR3 length: 11 residues. Trimming stripped 10 bases from V and 11 bases from J, with 17 bases between. Germline V gene data show CDR1 as SGHTA and CDR2 as FQGNSA. Here the CDR3 reads CATSRGGVAFF. CDR3 nucleotide sequence: TGTGCCACTTCGCGGGGAGGAGTGGCTTTCTTT.

The chain joins TRBV5-1 to TRBJ2-2; D remains unclear. The CDR3 totals 14 residues. The V gene lost 6 bases and the J gene lost 7 bases, with 16 bases spanning the gap. Germline-derived CDR1 and CDR2 are SGHRS and YFSETQ. The CDR3 region is CASTLRLNHGELFF. CDR3 sequence (DNA): TGCGCCAGCACGCTTCGACTTAATCACGGGGAGCTGTTTTTT.

The chain couples TRBV11-2 to TRBJ2-3; 7 nucleotides align to TRBD2. CDR1 is SGHAT and CDR2 is FQNNGV in the germline V gene. The V gene end was trimmed by 5 bases and the J gene end by 0 bases; junction bases not matched to a gene: 5. The CDR3 is made up of 15 amino acids. The CDR3 coding sequence is TGTGCCAGCAGCAGCGGGGTGTCTAGCACAGATACGCAGTATTTT. It codes for CASSSGVSSTDTQYF.

This clone was found a few times. This rearrangement joins TRBV4-2 to TRBJ1-4; D is undetermined. The CDR3 is made up of 18 amino acids. Germline lookup yields CDR1 LGHNA and CDR2 YNFKEQ. Between the trimmed V and J ends, which lost 0 bases and 2 bases, there was a span of 16 bases. CDR3 nucleotides: TGTGCCAGCAGCCAAGATTTTTCCGGGGTAGGGACTAATGAAAAACTGTTTTTT. This codes for CASSQDFSGVGTNEKLFF.

The rearrangement uses TRBV30 and TRBJ2-1; 10 nucleotides align to TRBD2. V gave up 8 bases and J gave up 15 bases; unmatched junction bases: 19. The CDR3 is made up of 14 amino acids. The germline CDR1 and CDR2 sequences are GTSNPN and SVGIG (reference sequence). CDR3 sequence reads: CARSSSGGSRASFF. CDR3 nucleotide sequence: TGTGCCCGAAGTAGTAGCGGGGGGTCGCGAGCTTCGTTCTTC.

This clone appeared once. The genes are TRBV6-5 and TRBJ1-5; possibly TRBD1 for D (6 bases). The V gene lost 0 bases and the J gene lost 6 bases, with 15 bases spanning the gap. CDR3 length: 16 residues. Germline V gene lookup returns CDR1 MNHEY and CDR2 SVGAGI. The DNA of the CDR3 is TGTGCCAGCAGTTACTCGAGTGTCAGGGGTGTTCAGCCCCAGCATTTT. Its protein product is CASSYSSVRGVQPQHF.

The chain carries TRBV7-3 and TRBJ2-2; 11 bases agree with TRBD2. J was trimmed by 0 bases and V by 8 bases; bases with no gene match: 11. The germline V gene has CDR1 SGHTA and CDR2 FQGTGA. The CDR3 contains 18 residues. The CDR3 DNA sequence: TGTGCCAGCCCCCCCCGGACTAGCGGGTACTCGAACACCGGGGAGCTGTTTTTT. It encodes CASPPRTSGYSNTGELFF.

The rearrangement joins TRBV21-1 to TRBJ1-6. TRBV21-1 is designated a pseudogene. This CDR3 has 17 amino acids. CDR3 sequence reads: CASSPPMVKGGDSPLHF. The CDR3 bases are TGTGCCAGCAGTCCTCCCATGGTCAAAGGAGGGGATTCACCCCTCCACTTT.

The V gene is TRBV2, the J gene TRBJ2-7; 8 bases line up with TRBD2. J was trimmed by 7 bases and V by 2 bases; bases with no gene match: 10. The CDR3 runs to 15 residues. Germline loops: CDR1 SNHLY, CDR2 FYNNEI. The CDR3 reads CASSEWETSVGEQYF. The CDR3 DNA is TGTGCCAGCAGTGAATGGGAGACTAGCGTTGGAGAGCAGTACTTC. Based on the CDR3 plus reference TRBV2 and TRBJ2-7, the full variable domain is EPEVTQTPSHQVTQMGQEVILRCVPISNHLYFYWYRQILGQKVEFLVSFYNNEISEKSEIFDDQFSVERPDGSNFTLKIRSTKLEDSAMYFCASSEWETSVGEQYFGPGTRLTVT.

The CDR3 nucleotides are TGTGCCAGCAGCTTAGGTGTCGGACAGGACTCGGGTCAGCCCCAGCATTTT. It translates to CASSLGVGQDSGQPQHF. The V call is TRBV7-8, the J call TRBJ1-5, with 7 bases matching TRBD1. With 1 base clipped from V and 6 bases from J, the junction kept 12 bases outside the gene matches. Germline lookup yields CDR1 SGHVS and CDR2 FQNEAQ. The CDR3 runs 17 residues.

The chain combines TRBV5-1 with TRBJ2-7; a weak D match, TRBD1 (6 bases). Germline loops: CDR1 SGHRS, CDR2 YFSETQ. The CDR3 covers 13 residues. Trimming removed 0 bases from V and 4 bases from J, with 8 bases in between. CDR3 in amino acids: CASSLGQDYEQYF. As DNA, the CDR3 is TGCGCCAGCAGCTTGGGACAGGATTACGAGCAGTACTTC. The full variable domain, in which reference TRBV5-1 and TRBJ2-7 provide the parts outside the CDR3, is KAGVTQTPRYLIKTRGQQVTLSCSPISGHRSVSWYQQTPGQGLQFLFEYFSETQRNKGNFPGRFSGRQFSNSRSEMNVSTLELGDSALYLCASSLGQDYEQYFGPGTRLTVT.

The chain joins TRBV6-5 to TRBJ1-6, with 9 bases fitting TRBD1. Germline trimming cut 10 bases from V and 7 bases from J; bases unmatched to any gene: 8. The CDR3 is 14 amino acids. CDR1 MNHEY and CDR2 SVGAGI come from the germline V gene. The CDR3 loop is CATWGQGANSPLHF. The CDR3 coding sequence is TGTGCCACGTGGGGACAGGGAGCGAATTCACCCCTCCACTTT.

This chain uses TRBV6-6 with TRBJ2-2; TRBD1 matches 9 bases. This CDR3 spans 16 amino acids. V lost 4 bases and J lost 5; bases outside the gene matches: 8. The germline V gene encodes CDR1 MNHNY and CDR2 SVGAGI (reference sequence). For the CDR3, the DNA is TGTGCCAGCAGTTTCCCAGGACAGGGGAGGACCGGGGAGCTGTTTTTT. It encodes CASSFPGQGRTGELFF.

This chain joins TRBV20-1 and TRBJ2-1; a weak D match, TRBD2 (7 bases). Trimming stripped 3 bases from V and 4 bases from J, with 13 bases between. Germline-derived CDR1 and CDR2 are DFQATT and SNEGSKA (reference sequence). The CDR3 contains 14 residues. The CDR3 loop is CSASTAGAYNEQFF. DNA for the CDR3: TGCAGTGCTAGTACCGCGGGGGCGTACAATGAGCAGTTCTTC.

This clone occurred a few times. This chain links TRBV5-1 with TRBJ1-6, with TRBD1 matching 7 bases. Unmatched junction bases numbered 14, after V lost 1 base and J lost 10 bases. The germline CDR1 and CDR2 sequences are SGHRS and YFSETQ. This CDR3 contains 17 residues. The CDR3 is CASSLFLPGQLDSPLHF. The CDR3 DNA reads TGCGCCAGCAGCTTGTTCCTCCCGGGACAGTTAGACTCACCCCTCCACTTT.